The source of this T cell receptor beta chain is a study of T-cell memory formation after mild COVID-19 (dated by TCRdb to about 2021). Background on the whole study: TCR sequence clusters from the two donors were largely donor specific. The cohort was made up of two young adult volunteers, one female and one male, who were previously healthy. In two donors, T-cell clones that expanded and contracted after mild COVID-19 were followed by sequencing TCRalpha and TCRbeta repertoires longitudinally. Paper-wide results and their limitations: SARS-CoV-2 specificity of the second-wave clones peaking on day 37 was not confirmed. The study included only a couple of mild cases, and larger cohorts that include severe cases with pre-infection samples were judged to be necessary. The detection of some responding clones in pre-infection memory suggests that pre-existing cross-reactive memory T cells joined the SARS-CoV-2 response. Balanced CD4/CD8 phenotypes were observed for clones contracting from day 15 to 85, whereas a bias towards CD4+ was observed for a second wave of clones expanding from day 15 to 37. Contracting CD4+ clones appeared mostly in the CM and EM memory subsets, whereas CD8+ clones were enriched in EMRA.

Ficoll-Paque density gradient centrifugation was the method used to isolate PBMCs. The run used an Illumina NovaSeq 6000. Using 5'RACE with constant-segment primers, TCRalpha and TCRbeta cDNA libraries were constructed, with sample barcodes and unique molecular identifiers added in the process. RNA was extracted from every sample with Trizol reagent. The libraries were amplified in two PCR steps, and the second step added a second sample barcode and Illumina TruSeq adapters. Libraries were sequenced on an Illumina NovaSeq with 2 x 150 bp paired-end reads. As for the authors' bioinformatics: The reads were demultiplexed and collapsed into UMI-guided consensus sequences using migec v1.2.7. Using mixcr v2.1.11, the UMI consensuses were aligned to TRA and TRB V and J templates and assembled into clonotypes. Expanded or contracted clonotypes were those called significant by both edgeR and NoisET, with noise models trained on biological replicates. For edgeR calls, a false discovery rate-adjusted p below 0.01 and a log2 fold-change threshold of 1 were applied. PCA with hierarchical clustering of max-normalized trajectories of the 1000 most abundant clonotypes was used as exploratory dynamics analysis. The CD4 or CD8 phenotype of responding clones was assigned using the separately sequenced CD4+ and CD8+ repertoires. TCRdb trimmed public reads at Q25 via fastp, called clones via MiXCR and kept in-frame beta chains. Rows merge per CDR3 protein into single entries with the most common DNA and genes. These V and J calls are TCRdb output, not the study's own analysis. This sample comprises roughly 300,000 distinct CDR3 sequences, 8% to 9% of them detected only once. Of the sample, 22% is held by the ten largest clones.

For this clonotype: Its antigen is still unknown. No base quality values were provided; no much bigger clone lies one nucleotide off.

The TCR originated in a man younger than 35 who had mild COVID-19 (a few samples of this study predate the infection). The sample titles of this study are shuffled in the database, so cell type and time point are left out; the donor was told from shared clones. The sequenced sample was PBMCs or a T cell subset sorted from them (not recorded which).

The DNA sequence follows: TGTGCCAGCAGCACTGGTGGGACAACAGATACGCAGTATTTT. The resulting protein is CASSTGGTTDTQYF. The rearranged segments are TRBV9 and TRBJ2-3, with a tentative D gene TRBD1 over 6 matching bases. The CDR3 covers 14 residues, taking in both the cysteine and the phenylalanine. CDR3 DNA is the only sequence kept; it has 42 bases, read in frame from the first base. The V end loses 4 bases and the J end loses 3 bases, and a stretch of 12 bases separates them. The germline V gene supplies CDR1 SGDLS and CDR2 YYNGEE.